Listed here are 8 T cell receptor beta chains from one sample, sequenced in a study of CD8+CD57+ T cells in acquired aplastic anemia. Individuals selected for sequencing had exhibited CD8+CD57+ cell expansion on flow cytometry. Genomic DNA constituted the template upon which TCR beta VDJ and CDR3 profiling was performed. TCRdb re-called the reads with MiXCR, one entry per CDR3 protein. In the table there are 270,000 or so distinct CDR3 sequences, 82% of which are singletons. Sequencing was done on a sample of sorted CD4+, CD8+, or CD8+CD57+ T cells (not recorded which) from PBMCs. Receptors were obtained from a human donor with aplastic anemia.

This clonotype was seen a few times. The V and J genes are TRBV24-1 and TRBJ2-3; perhaps TRBD1 as D (6 bases). The germline V gene encodes CDR1 KGHDR and CDR2 SFDVKD. This CDR3 comprises 15 residues. Trimming removed 1 base at V and 2 bases at J, with 9 bases between. The CDR3 spells CATSDFPGDTDTQYF. The CDR3 DNA sequence: TGTGCCACCAGTGATTTTCCAGGGGACACAGATACGCAGTATTTT.

The V and J genes are TRBV2 and TRBJ2-1; D might be TRBD1 (6 bases). Germline CDR1 SNHLY, CDR2 FYNNEI. The CDR3 length is 13 residues. With 6 bases removed from V and 12 bases from J, the gap between germline ends came to 18 bases. CDR3 region: CASRDGRTDTQFF. The CDR3 DNA reads as TGTGCCAGCAGGGACGGCAGGACAGATACGCAGTTCTTC.

The chain recombines TRBV27 with TRBJ2-7, with TRBD2 as a possible D gene (5 bases). V lost 5 bases and J 3 bases, leaving 14 bases between the germline ends. The CDR3 spans 14 residues. Germline lookup yields CDR1 MNHEY and CDR2 SMNVEV (reference sequence). DNA for the CDR3: TGTGCCAGCAGTCACGTGCAGGCGGGCTACGAGCAGTACTTC. Translated: CASSHVQAGYEQYF.

This clonotype has just one count. The chain carries TRBV7-9 and TRBJ2-1; tentatively, D is TRBD1 or TRBD2 (5 bases each). V lost 0 bases, J lost 13 bases, and 22 bases lay in between. The CDR3 runs to 16 residues. Germline V lookup: CDR1 SEHNR, CDR2 FQNEAQ (reference sequence). The CDR3 reads CASSLAGDSSYFGQFF. DNA of the CDR3: TGTGCCAGCAGCTTAGCGGGGGATAGCTCCTATTTTGGACAGTTCTTC.

This clonotype was counted once. The genes are TRBV9 and TRBJ2-1; D possibly corresponds to TRBD1 (5 bases). The DNA end is a closer match to TRBJ2-5, so the J assignment may be wrong. There are 12 residues in the CDR3. CDR1 SGDLS and CDR2 YYNGEE come from the germline V gene. The CDR3 protein is CASMDIQETQYF. DNA for the CDR3: TGTGCCAGCATGGACATTCAAGAGACCCAGTACTTC.

This clonotype appeared a single time. Here the CDR3 omits its conserved ending phenylalanine or tryptophan, so a read error is the likely source. This chain uses TRBV2 with TRBJ2-6, with 7 bases lining up with TRBD2. Germline CDR1 SNHLY, CDR2 FYNNEI. V shed 8 bases and J 3 bases; nucleotides not matched to a gene: 10. There are 16 residues in the CDR3. This CDR3 reads CASGVAGTYGANVLTC. Here the CDR3 DNA reads TGTGCCAGCGGGGTAGCGGGCACATATGGGGCCAACGTCCTGACTTGC.

Remarks on this clonotype: No conserved phenylalanine or tryptophan is present at the end of the CDR3, so a read error is the likely explanation. The DNA is omitted, as the CDR3 cannot be located on it reliably, and the CDR3 follows TCRdb's listing. The V and J genes are TRBV7-8 and TRBJ2-3; the table's D call of TRBD2 was not tested on the DNA. Germline CDR1 is SGHVS and CDR2 is FQNEAQ. Including both end residues, the CDR3 is 13 amino acids long. The CDR3 is CASSFAGSPTTQY.

The V call is TRBV7-9, the J call TRBJ2-7; 9 bases agree with TRBD1. The junction had 8 bases not matched to a gene; V was cut back by 3 bases and J by 5 bases. The CDR3 runs to 15 residues. Germline CDR1 SEHNR, CDR2 FQNEAQ (reference sequence). This CDR3 reads CASSFGTGKYDEQYV. The CDR3 DNA reads TGTGCCAGCAGCTTCGGGACAGGGAAGTACGACGAGCAGTACGTC.